This TCR beta chain was recorded in a study of cytomegalovirus exposure and HLA in healthy donors. Use of 60 Vbeta and 13 Jbeta primers characterized the PCR. Data came from immunoSEQ multiplex PCR; TCRdb stores just in-frame clones and leaves some out. This table has 100,000 or so clones, roughly 13% appearing once. Trimming removed 1 base at V and 6 bases at J, with 14 bases between. The CDR3 spans 15 residues. The germline CDR1 and CDR2 sequences are MGHRA and YSYEKL. The TCR comes from a man in his forties or fifties in good health and CMV-seropositive. Material: PBMCs. This rearrangement joins TRBV4-1 to TRBJ2-3; D may be TRBD2 (5 bases). This chain's CDR3 is CASSQVPSSGDTQYF. CDR3 DNA: TGCGCCAGCAGCCAAGTTCCTAGCTCGGGCGATACGCAGTATTTT.